This T cell receptor (beta chain) is from a study of CD8+CD57+ T cells in acquired aplastic anemia. All sequencing subjects had displayed CD8+CD57+ cell expansion on flow cytometry. This clonotype was detected once. Genomic DNA, the template, was used for profiling of the TCR beta VDJ and CDR3. TCRdb fed the reads into MiXCR, producing one record per CDR3 protein. The data hold 250,000 to 300,000 distinct CDR3 sequences, with roughly 59% observed a single time. The CDR3 runs to 13 residues. Germline V lookup: CDR1 LNHDA, CDR2 SQIVND (reference sequence). Trimming left V 4 bases short and J 14 bases short, with 18 bases between.

The chain combines TRBV19 with TRBJ1-5; maybe TRBD1 (5 bases). This clonotype originated in a human donor with aplastic anemia. The sequenced sample was sorted CD4+, CD8+, or CD8+CD57+ T cells (not recorded which) from PBMCs. DNA of the CDR3: TGTGCCAGTAGTACGGGACTAGCCGGCAACGAGCATTTT. Amino acid sequence: CASSTGLAGNEHF.